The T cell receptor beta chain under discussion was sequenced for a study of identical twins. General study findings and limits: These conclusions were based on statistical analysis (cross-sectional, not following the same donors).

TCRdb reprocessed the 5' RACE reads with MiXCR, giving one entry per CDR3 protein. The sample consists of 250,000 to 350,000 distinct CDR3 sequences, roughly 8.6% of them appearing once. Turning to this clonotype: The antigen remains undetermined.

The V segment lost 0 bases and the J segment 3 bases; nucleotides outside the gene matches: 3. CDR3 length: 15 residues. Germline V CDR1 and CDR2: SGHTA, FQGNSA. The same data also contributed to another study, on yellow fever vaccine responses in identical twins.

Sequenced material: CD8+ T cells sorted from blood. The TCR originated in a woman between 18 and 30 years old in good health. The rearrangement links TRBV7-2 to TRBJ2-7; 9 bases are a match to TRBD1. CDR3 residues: CASSLAPGQGYEQYF. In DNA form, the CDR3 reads TGTGCCAGCAGCTTAGCCCCGGGACAGGGCTACGAGCAGTACTTC.